This T cell receptor (beta chain) came from a study of blood T cell repertoires in COVID-19. TCRdb's copy holds only in-frame clones and misses some; the assay was immunoSEQ multiplex PCR. The sample carries 150,000 or so clones, more than 75% recorded once. CDR1 is MDHEN and CDR2 is SYDVKM in the germline V gene. J gave up 4 bases and V 7 bases, and 7 bases lay outside the gene matches. CDR3 size: 14 residues. This TCR came from a man older than 75 with acute or convalescent COVID-19. The specimen was peripheral blood. The chain carries TRBV28 and TRBJ2-1, with 7 bases fitting TRBD2. The CDR3 sequence is CASNSPGGYNEQFF. The CDR3 DNA reads as TGTGCCAGCAATTCCCCGGGGGGATACAATGAGCAGTTCTTC.